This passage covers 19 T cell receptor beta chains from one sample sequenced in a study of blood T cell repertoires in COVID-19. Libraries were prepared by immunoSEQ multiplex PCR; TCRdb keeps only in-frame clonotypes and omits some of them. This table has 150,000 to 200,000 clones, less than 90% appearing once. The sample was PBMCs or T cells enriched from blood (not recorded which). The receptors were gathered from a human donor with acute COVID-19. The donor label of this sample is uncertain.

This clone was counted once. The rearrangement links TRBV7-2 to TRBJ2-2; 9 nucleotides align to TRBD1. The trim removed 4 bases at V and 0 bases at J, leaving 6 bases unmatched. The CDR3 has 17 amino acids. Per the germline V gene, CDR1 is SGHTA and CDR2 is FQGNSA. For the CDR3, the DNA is TGTGCCAGCAGCTCGCCGGACAGGGGAGCGAACACCGGGGAGCTGTTTTTT. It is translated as CASSSPDRGANTGELFF.

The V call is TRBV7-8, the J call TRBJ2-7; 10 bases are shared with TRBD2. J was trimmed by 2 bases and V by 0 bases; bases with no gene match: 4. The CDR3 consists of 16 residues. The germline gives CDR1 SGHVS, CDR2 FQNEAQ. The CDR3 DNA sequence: TGTGCCAGCAGCTTAGCGGCTAGCGGGGGCCCCTACGAGCAGTACTTC. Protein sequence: CASSLAASGGPYEQYF.

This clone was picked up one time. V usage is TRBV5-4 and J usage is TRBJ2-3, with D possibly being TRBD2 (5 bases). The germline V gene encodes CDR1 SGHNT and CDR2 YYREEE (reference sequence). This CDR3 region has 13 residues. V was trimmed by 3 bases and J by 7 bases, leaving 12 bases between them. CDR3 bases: TGTGCCAGCAGCTCGGGGAAGGAAAATACGCAGTATTTT. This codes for CASSSGKENTQYF.

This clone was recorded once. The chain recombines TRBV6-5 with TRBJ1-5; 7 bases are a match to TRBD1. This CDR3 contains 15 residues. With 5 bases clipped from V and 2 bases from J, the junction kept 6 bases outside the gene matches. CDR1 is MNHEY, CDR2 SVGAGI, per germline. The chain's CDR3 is CASSRTGTGNQPQHF. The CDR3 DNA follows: TGTGCCAGCAGTCGGACCGGGACAGGCAATCAGCCCCAGCATTTT.

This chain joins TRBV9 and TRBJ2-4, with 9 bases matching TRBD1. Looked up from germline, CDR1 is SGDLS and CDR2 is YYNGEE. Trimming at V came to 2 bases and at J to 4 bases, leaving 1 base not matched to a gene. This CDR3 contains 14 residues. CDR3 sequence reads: CASSVGTGKNIQYF. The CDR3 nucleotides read TGTGCCAGCAGCGTCGGGACAGGGAAAAACATTCAGTACTTC.

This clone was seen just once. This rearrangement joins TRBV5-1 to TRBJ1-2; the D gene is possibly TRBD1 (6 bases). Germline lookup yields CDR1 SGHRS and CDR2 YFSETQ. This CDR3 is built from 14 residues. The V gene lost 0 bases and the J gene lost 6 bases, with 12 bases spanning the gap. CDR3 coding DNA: TGCGCCAGCAGCTTGGGCGGGGGGCTGGATGGCTACACCTTC. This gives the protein CASSLGGGLDGYTF. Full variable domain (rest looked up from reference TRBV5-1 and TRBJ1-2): KAGVTQTPRYLIKTRGQQVTLSCSPISGHRSVSWYQQTPGQGLQFLFEYFSETQRNKGNFPGRFSGRQFSNSRSEMNVSTLELGDSALYLCASSLGGGLDGYTFGSGTRLTVV.

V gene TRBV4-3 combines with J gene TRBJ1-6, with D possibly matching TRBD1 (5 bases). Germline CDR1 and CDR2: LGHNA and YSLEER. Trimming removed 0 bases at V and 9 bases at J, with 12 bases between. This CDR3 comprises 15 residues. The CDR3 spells CASSQDQGYGSPLHF. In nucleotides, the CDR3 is TGCGCCAGCAGCCAAGACCAGGGCTACGGTTCACCCCTCCACTTT.

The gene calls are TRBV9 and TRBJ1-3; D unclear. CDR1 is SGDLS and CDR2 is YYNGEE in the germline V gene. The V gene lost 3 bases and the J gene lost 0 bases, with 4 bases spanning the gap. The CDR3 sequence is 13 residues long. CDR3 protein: CASSAHSGNTIYF. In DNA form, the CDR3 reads TGTGCCAGCAGCGCCCACTCTGGAAACACCATATATTTT.

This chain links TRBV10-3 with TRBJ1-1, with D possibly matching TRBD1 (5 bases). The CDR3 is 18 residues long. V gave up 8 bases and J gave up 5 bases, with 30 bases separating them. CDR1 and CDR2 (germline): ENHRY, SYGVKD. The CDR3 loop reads CAIRGKAGPEVAVTEAFF. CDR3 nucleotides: TGTGCCATCCGGGGGAAGGCGGGCCCCGAGGTGGCCGTTACTGAAGCTTTCTTT.

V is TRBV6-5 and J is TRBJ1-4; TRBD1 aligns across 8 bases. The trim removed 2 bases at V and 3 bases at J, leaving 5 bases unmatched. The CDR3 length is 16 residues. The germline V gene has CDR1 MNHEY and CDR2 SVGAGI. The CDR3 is CASSYRRQGSNEKLFF. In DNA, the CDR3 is TGTGCCAGCAGTTACCGCCGACAGGGGTCTAATGAAAAACTGTTTTTT.

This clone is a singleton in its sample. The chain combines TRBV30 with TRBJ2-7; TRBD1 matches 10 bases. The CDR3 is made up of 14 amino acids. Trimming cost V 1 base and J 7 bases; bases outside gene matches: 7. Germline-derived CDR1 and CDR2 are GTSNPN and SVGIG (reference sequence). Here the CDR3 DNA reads TGTGCCTGGAGTGCCGGACAGGGGGGTAGAGAGCAGTACTTC. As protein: CAWSAGQGGREQYF. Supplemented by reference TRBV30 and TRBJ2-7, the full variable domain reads SQTIHQWPATLVQPVGSPLSLECTVEGTSNPNLYWYRQAAGRGLQLLFYSVGIGQISSEVPQNLSASRPQDRQFILSSKKLLLSDSGFYLCAWSAGQGGREQYFGPGTRLTVT.

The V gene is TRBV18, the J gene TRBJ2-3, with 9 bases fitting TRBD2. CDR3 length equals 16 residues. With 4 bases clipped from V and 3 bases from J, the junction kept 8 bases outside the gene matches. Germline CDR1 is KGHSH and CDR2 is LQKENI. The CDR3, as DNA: TGTGCCAGCTCACTTCAGCGGGGGGTTGTAACAGATACGCAGTATTTT. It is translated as CASSLQRGVVTDTQYF.

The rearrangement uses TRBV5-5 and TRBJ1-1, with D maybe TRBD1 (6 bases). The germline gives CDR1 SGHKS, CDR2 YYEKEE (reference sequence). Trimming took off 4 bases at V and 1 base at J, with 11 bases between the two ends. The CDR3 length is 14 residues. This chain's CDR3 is CASSPMDRNTEAFF. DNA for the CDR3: TGTGCCAGCAGCCCAATGGACAGGAACACTGAAGCTTTCTTT. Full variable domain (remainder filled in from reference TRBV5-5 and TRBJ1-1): DAGVTQSPTHLIKTRGQQVTLRCSPISGHKSVSWYQQVLGQGPQFIFQYYEKEERGRGNFPDRFSARQFPNYSSELNVNALLLGDSALYLCASSPMDRNTEAFFGQGTRLTVV.

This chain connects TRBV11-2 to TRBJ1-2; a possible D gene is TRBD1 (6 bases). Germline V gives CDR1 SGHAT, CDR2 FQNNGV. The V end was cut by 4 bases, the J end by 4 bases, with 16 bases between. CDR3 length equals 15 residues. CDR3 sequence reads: CASSSDQGLGYGYTF. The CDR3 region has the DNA TGTGCCAGCAGCTCTGACCAGGGGTTAGGCTATGGCTACACCTTC.

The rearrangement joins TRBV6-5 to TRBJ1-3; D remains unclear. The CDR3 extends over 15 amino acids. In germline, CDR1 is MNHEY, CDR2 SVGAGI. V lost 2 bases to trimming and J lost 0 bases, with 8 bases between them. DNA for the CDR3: TGTGCCAGCAGTTACCCCGCAGGCTCTGGAAACACCATATATTTT. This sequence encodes CASSYPAGSGNTIYF.

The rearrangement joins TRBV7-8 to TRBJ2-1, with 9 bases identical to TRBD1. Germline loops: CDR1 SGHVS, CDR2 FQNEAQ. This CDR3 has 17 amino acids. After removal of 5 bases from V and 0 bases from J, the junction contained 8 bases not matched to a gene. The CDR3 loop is CASSARTGALSYNEQFF. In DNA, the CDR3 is TGTGCCAGCAGCGCCAGGACAGGGGCTCTCTCCTACAATGAGCAGTTCTTC. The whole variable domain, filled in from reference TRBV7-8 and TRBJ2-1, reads GAGVSQSPRYKVAKRGQDVALRCDPISGHVSLFWYQQALGQGPEFLTYFQNEAQLDKSGLPSDRFFAERPEGSVSTLKIQRTQQEDSAVYLCASSARTGALSYNEQFFGPGTRLTVL.

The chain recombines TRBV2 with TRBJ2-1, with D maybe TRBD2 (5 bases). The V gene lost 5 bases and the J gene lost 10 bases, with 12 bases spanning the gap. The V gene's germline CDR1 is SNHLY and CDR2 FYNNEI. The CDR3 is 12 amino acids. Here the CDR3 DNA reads TGTGCCAGCAGTCCCCCATCGGGGGAGCAGTTCTTC. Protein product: CASSPPSGEQFF.

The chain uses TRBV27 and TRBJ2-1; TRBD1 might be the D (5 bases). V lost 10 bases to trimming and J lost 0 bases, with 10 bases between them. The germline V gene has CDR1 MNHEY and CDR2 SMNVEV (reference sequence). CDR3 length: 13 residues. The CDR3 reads CATRASSYNEQFF. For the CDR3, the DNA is TGTGCCACCAGGGCTAGCTCCTACAATGAGCAGTTCTTC.

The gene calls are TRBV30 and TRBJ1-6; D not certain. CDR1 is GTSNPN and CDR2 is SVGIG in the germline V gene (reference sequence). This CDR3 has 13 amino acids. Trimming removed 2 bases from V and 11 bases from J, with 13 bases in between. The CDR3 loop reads CAWSLRSGTPLHF. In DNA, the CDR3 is TGTGCCTGGAGTCTGCGATCGGGAACACCCCTCCACTTT.